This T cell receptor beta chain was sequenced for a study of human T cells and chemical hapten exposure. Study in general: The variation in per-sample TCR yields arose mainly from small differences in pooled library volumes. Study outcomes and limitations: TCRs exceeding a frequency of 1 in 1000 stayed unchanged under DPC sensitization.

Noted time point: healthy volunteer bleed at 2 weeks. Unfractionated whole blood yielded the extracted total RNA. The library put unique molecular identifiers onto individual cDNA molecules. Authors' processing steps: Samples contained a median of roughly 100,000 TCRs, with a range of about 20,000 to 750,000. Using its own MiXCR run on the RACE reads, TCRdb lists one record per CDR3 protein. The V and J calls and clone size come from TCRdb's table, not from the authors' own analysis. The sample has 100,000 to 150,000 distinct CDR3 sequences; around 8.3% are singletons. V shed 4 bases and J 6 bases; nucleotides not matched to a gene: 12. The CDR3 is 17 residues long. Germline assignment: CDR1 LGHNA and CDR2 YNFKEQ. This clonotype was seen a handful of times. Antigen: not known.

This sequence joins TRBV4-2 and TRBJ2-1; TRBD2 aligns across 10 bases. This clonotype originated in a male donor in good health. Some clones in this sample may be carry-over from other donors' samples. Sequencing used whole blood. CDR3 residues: CASSLLSGTSEFNEQFF. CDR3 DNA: TGTGCCAGCAGCCTACTTTCCGGGACTAGCGAGTTCAATGAGCAGTTCTTC.